This T cell receptor beta chain is drawn from a study of naive and memory T cell subsets. Points from the study as a whole: Each distinct alpha or beta sequence counts as one clonotype. Possibly reflecting memory cells re-expressing CD45RA, a few larger clonotypes occurred in naive repertoires, especially CD8. Over 95% of naive TCR sequences appeared only once after error correction, unlike memory subsets.

Cells stained for CD3, CD4, CD8, CD45RA, CD27 and viability were sorted into four CD45RA/CD27 subsets. Both TRBC1 and TRBC2 were covered by a beta constant-region primer of two equimolar oligonucleotides. Nested alpha and beta constant-region primers with the SP2 primer drove four PCR rounds on ligated cDNA. The cDNA 3' end received a ligated single-stranded oligonucleotide carrying the SP2 primer and a 12-nucleotide UMI. TCRdb itself ran the UMI-ligation and nested PCR reads through MiXCR, one entry per CDR3 protein. The table has over 100,000 distinct CDR3 sequences, more than 14% seen once. The trim removed 2 bases at V and 4 bases at J, leaving 5 bases unmatched. This CDR3 is 15 amino acids long. Germline CDR1 MNHEY, CDR2 SMNVEV (reference sequence). About this clonotype: Its antigen remains unidentified.

The TCR sequence derives from a human donor in good health. Sequenced: naive CD8+ T cells from blood. V and J are TRBV27 and TRBJ1-2; TRBD1 matches 9 bases. CDR3 amino acids: CASSLTGQGSYGYTF. The CDR3 DNA reads TGTGCCAGCAGTTTAACGGGACAGGGCAGCTATGGCTACACCTTC.